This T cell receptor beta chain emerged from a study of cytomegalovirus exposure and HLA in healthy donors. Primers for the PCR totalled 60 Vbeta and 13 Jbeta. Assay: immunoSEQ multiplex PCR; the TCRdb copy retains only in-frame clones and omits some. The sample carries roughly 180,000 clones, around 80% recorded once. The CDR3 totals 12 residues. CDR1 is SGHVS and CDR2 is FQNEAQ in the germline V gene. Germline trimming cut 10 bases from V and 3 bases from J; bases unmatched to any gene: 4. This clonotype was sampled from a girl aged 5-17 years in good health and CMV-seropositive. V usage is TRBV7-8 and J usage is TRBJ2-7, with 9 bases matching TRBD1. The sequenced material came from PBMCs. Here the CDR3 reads CATGTGNYEQYF. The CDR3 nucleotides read TGTGCCACCGGGACAGGGAACTACGAGCAGTACTTC.